Listed here are 20 T cell receptor beta chains from one sample, sequenced in a study of OX40 agonist ivuxolimab in advanced cancers. TCRdb's table, derived via immunoSEQ multiplex PCR, lists solely in-frame clones and lacks some. The sample has tens of thousands of clones, over 75% seen once; the top ten hold about 5.1%. Sequencing was performed on CD4+ or CD8+ T cells sorted from blood, taken in a trial of the OX40 agonist ivuxolimab. These receptor sequences come from an adult with an advanced solid tumor such as melanoma, head and neck, liver or kidney cancer.

Of note for this clone: The junction shows a germline mismatch at one end, possibly a read error. V is TRBV7-7 and J is TRBJ1-1, with D maybe TRBD1 (6 bases). This CDR3 comprises 15 residues. CDR1 is SSHAT and CDR2 is FNYEAQ in the germline V gene (reference sequence). CDR3 sequence (DNA): TGTGCTAGCACCCCCTGGGGCAGGGGGAACACTGAAGCTTTCTTT. As protein: CASTPWGRGNTEAFF.

The chain uses TRBV5-6 and TRBJ2-2; tentatively, D is TRBD1 (6 bases). V dropped 6 bases and J dropped 1 base, with 13 bases sitting between them. The CDR3 length is 15 residues. Germline V lookup: CDR1 SGHDT, CDR2 YYEEEE. The CDR3 DNA reads as TGTGCCAGCACCCACGGGACAATGAACACCGGGGAGCTGTTTTTT. Translated, it gives CASTHGTMNTGELFF.

The chain is built from TRBV2 and TRBJ1-6; D perhaps matches TRBD1 (6 bases). Germline assignment: CDR1 SNHLY and CDR2 FYNNEI. CDR3 length: 13 amino acids. V lost 10 bases and J lost 7, with 14 bases in between. CDR3 in amino acids: CATPDSRNSPLHF. For the CDR3, the DNA is TGTGCCACCCCGGACAGCAGGAATTCACCCCTCCACTTT.

The chain recombines TRBV7-9 with TRBJ2-5; D gene unclear. Looked up from germline, CDR1 is SEHNR and CDR2 is FQNEAQ (reference sequence). V shed 4 bases and J shed 1 base, with 7 bases lying between them. The CDR3 is made up of 13 amino acids. The CDR3 bases are TGTGCCAGCAGCTCCTCGTCCCAAGAGACCCAGTACTTC. It specifies CASSSSSQETQYF.

The rearrangement uses TRBV19 and TRBJ1-2, with 7 bases aligning to TRBD1. Germline V gives CDR1 LNHDA, CDR2 SQIVND (reference sequence). The CDR3 is 13 amino acids. V was clipped by 5 bases and J by 7 bases; unmatched bases: 7. CDR3 sequence (DNA): TGTGCCAGTAGTTCCCTGACAGGGTCTGGCTACACCTTC. Translated, it gives CASSSLTGSGYTF.

The CDR3 region has the DNA TGTGCCTGGGGACCCTACGAGCAGTACTTC. This codes for CAWGPYEQYF. The V call is TRBV30, the J call TRBJ2-7; D call uncertain. V shed 5 bases and J shed 2 bases, with 4 bases lying between them. CDR1 is GTSNPN and CDR2 is SVGIG in the germline V gene (reference sequence). The CDR3 length is 10 residues.

The chain links TRBV29-1 to TRBJ1-2; 7 bases are a match to TRBD1. The J segment lost 3 bases and the V segment lost 3 bases, leaving 1 base of the junction unmatched. The germline CDR1 and CDR2 sequences are SQVTM and ANQGSEA. This CDR3 region has 12 residues. CDR3 DNA: TGCAGCGTTGACCAGGGGGACTATGGCTACACCTTC. As protein: CSVDQGDYGYTF.

The chain joins TRBV7-7 to TRBJ2-7, with 8 bases lining up with TRBD1. Germline CDR1 SSHAT, CDR2 FNYEAQ (reference sequence). The CDR3 is 15 amino acids. Trimming removed 5 bases from V and 2 bases from J; junction bases left unmatched: 8. Written as DNA, the CDR3 is TGTGCCAGCAGCCCCGCCGGGACAGGTCCCTACGAGCAGTACTTC. Its translation: CASSPAGTGPYEQYF.

This clone came up once. This chain joins TRBV7-9 and TRBJ1-1; 8 bases are a match to TRBD1. This CDR3 has 13 amino acids. Germline V gene data show CDR1 as SEHNR and CDR2 as FQNEAQ (reference sequence). Trimming removed 8 bases from V and 7 bases from J; junction bases left unmatched: 9. The CDR3 protein is CASARTGRYEAFF. The CDR3 DNA follows: TGTGCCAGCGCTAGGACAGGGAGGTATGAAGCTTTCTTT.

The genes are TRBV4-3 and TRBJ2-1; 10 bases agree with TRBD1. Germline CDR1 reads LGHNA; CDR2 reads YSLEER. The length of the CDR3 is 20 residues. With V trimmed by 0 bases and J by 7 bases, 18 bases remained unmatched. In DNA, the CDR3 is TGCGCCAGCAGCCAAGATCGCACGGGGTCGGCAGACAGGGGGCTGAATGAGCAGTTCTTC. This encodes CASSQDRTGSADRGLNEQFF.

V usage is TRBV12-1 and J usage is TRBJ1-3; the table calls TRBD1, which could not be checked here. TRBV12-1 is shown as a pseudogene. The CDR3 runs 18 residues. The CDR3 DNA reads as TGTGCCAGCAGCACCGTCCCGGGACAGGGTAACTCTGGAAACACCATATATTTT. This gives the protein CASSTVPGQGNSGNTIYF.

This chain uses TRBV4-1 with TRBJ2-1; D gene unclear. The germline V gene encodes CDR1 MGHRA and CDR2 YSYEKL. V shed 0 bases and J shed 12 bases, with 9 bases lying between them. This CDR3 has 12 residues. For the CDR3, the DNA is TGCGCCAGCAGCCAAGACCGTCTAAGGCAGTTCTTC. Amino acids: CASSQDRLRQFF.

V is TRBV5-4 and J is TRBJ2-6; the D gene could be TRBD1 or TRBD2 (5 bases each). This CDR3 is 18 amino acids long. V lost 0 bases to trimming and J lost 4 bases, with 17 bases between them. Germline CDR1 is SGHNT and CDR2 is YYREEE (reference sequence). The CDR3 loop reads CASSLGLSGPGGANVLTF. CDR3 bases: TGTGCCAGCAGCTTGGGATTATCAGGGCCGGGGGGGGCCAACGTCCTGACTTTC.

This clone was seen a single time. The CDR3 DNA follows: TGCGCCAGCAGCCCTGACAGGCCCGTAGGAGCTTTCTTT. Translation: CASSPDRPVGAFF. The chain couples TRBV5-1 to TRBJ1-1; D might be TRBD1 (6 bases). CDR3 length: 13 amino acids. CDR1 and CDR2 (germline): SGHRS, YFSETQ. V lost 4 bases and J 10 bases, leaving 17 bases between the germline ends.

The J gene is TRBJ2-5, the V gene TRBV7-9; 7 bases map to TRBD1. The J segment lost 5 bases and the V segment lost 2 bases, leaving 8 bases of the junction unmatched. There are 15 residues in the CDR3. Germline-derived CDR1 and CDR2 are SEHNR and FQNEAQ (reference sequence). CDR3 DNA: TGTGCCAGCAGCTTACCGACAGGGCAAAGTGAGACCCAGTACTTC. This encodes CASSLPTGQSETQYF.

The sample holds a few counts of this clone. The chain uses TRBV4-3 and TRBJ2-7; no clear D gene. The germline V gene has CDR1 LGHNA and CDR2 YSLEER. V was trimmed by 0 bases and J by 2 bases, leaving 11 bases between them. This CDR3 contains 15 residues. In nucleotides, the CDR3 is TGCGCCAGCAGCCAAGAATTAGGTGTGGCCTACGAGCAGTACTTC. This gives the protein CASSQELGVAYEQYF.

This chain links TRBV9 with TRBJ1-4; D is perhaps TRBD1 (5 bases). This CDR3 region has 15 residues. The V end was cut by 3 bases, the J end by 8 bases, with 17 bases between. Germline V gene data show CDR1 as SGDLS and CDR2 as YYNGEE. The CDR3 is CASSAAGPRGEKLFF. CDR3 nucleotide sequence: TGTGCCAGCAGCGCCGCCGGCCCTCGGGGGGAAAAACTGTTTTTT.

The sample holds one count of this clone. The CDR3 loop is CASSLTVANEQFF. CDR3 coding DNA: TGTGCCAGCAGCTTAACGGTTGCTAATGAGCAGTTCTTC. V is TRBV7-9 and J is TRBJ2-1, with D hard to call. This CDR3 has 13 amino acids. V lost 2 bases to trimming and J lost 7 bases, with 9 bases between them. Germline CDR1 and CDR2: SEHNR and FQNEAQ (reference sequence).

The table lists this clone with a few counts. The chain has TRBV21-1 and TRBJ2-7; no check of the table's D call, TRBD2, against the DNA was made. TRBV21-1 constitutes a pseudogene. The CDR3 loop spans 15 amino acids. The CDR3 DNA reads as TGTGCCAGCAGCACAATCCGGGACTCCTCCTACGAGCAGTACTTC. Its translation is CASSTIRDSSYEQYF.

V usage is TRBV13 and J usage is TRBJ2-1, with a weak D call TRBD1 (6 bases). Trimming removed 2 bases from V and 4 bases from J, with 12 bases in between. The CDR3 covers 15 residues. The germline gives CDR1 PRHDT, CDR2 FYEKMQ (reference sequence). Written as DNA, the CDR3 is TGTGCCAGCAGCTTACCTCCCAGGGGTTACAATGAGCAGTTCTTC. This encodes CASSLPPRGYNEQFF.